This T cell receptor beta chain was sequenced during a study of T cells after yellow fever vaccination (dated 2019 in TCRdb). As for the study more broadly: The SMART-Seq v4 Ultra Low Input RNA kit was used to prepare libraries from fractions with low cell numbers. To follow T-cell clones before and after primary and booster YFV17D yellow fever vaccination, bulk TCR alpha and beta repertoires were sequenced over time. The cohort comprised two healthy male donors, one aged 18 to 30 and one aged 30 to 39 years. Blood was collected at multiple timepoints before and after primary and secondary immunization, and bulk PBMC replicates and cell subsets were isolated. Paper-wide results and their limitations: Because only a couple of donors were included in the study, the extent to which the findings can be generalized is limited. Compared with the primary T-cell response, the secondary T-cell response was faster but weaker, reaching its peak on day 5 rather than on day 15. After the booster, most clones that had expanded after primary vaccination were detected again (approximately 97% of CD4 and about 88% of CD8), suggesting broad maintenance of memory. A small fraction of clonotypes showed up in both the CD4 and CD8 compartments, probably as a result of convergent recombination. Computational filtering was required because FACS-sorted repertoires could contain abundant contaminating clonotypes from the bulk population.

As concerns this clonotype: Its antigen target is currently unknown. No per-base quality is available; no much larger clone lies one base away.

CDR1 and CDR2, per the germline V gene, are SQVTM and ANQGSEA. V is clipped by 5 bases and J by 4 bases, and the sequence between their germline boundaries is 21 bases long. The CDR3 covers 15 residues, taking in both the cysteine and the phenylalanine. Just the 45-base CDR3 DNA is kept, in frame starting at base 1. TCR cDNA was made using 5'RACE template switching, a step that added a universal primer site and unique molecular identifiers. cDNA synthesis was primed from both the TCR alpha and TCR beta constant segments. Library amplification used two PCR steps, and the second PCR step added sample barcodes and sequencing adapters. Sequencing of the libraries was done on either Illumina HiSeq 2500 (2x100 bp) or NovaSeq (2x150 bp). Turning to the authors' computational methods: Reads were demultiplexed and collapsed into UMI consensus sequences with MIGEC, and V(D)J alignment was performed with MiXCR. Vaccine-responding clonotypes were identified with edgeR using replicate PBMC samples, with FDR below 0.01 and a log2 fold change above 5 up to day 15 being required. CD4 or CD8 identity was assigned to each bulk clonotype according to whether the clonotype was present at higher abundance in the sequenced CD4 repertoire or the sequenced CD8 repertoire. Using fastp trimming at Q25 and MiXCR clonotype assembly, TCRdb reanalyzed the public sequencing data and kept in-frame beta chains. Duplicate CDR3 protein sequences are folded into a single record with the most common DNA and genes. The V and J calls shown here were made by TCRdb, not taken from the authors' results. Recorded for this sample are 310,000 or so distinct CDR3 sequences; 6.5% to 8.5% of them occurred a single time. About 18% of the sample belongs to the ten largest clones.

What this sample's treatment or condition label stands for: live attenuated yellow fever vaccine strain. At each blood-draw timepoint, two biological replicates of bulk PBMCs were collected. A standard Ficoll-Paque protocol was used to isolate PBMCs from peripheral blood. RNA was extracted with TriZol from bulk PBMCs, CD4 and CD8 fractions, and dextramer-positive and dextramer-negative fractions. This TCR derives from a man aged 18 to 30 who received the YFV17D yellow fever vaccine. The chain couples TRBV29-1 to TRBJ2-7; the best D guess is TRBD2, with 6 bases matching. The sequenced sample was PBMCs, obtained about 41 days after the first yellow fever vaccination. The DNA reads as follows: TGCAGCGTTCGCATCACGGGGACTTATTATTACGAGCAGTACTTC. It translates to CSVRITGTYYYEQYF.